Listed below are T cell receptor beta chains from one sample, sequenced in a study of shared clonotypes between healthy human individuals. Sequenced by immunoSEQ multiplex PCR; TCRdb stores in-frame clones only, minus some. The sample yields about 1.1 million clones, 70% to 80% seen once. Material for sequencing was memory CD4+ T cells from PBMCs. The receptors shown here come from a young man in good health. Some clones in this sample may be carry-over from other donors' samples. Each CDR3 is given without its conserved first and last residue. The order of the fields is V gene, J gene, CDR3 protein.

>TRBV7-8|TRBJ1-1
ASSLATKDTEAF
>TRBV5-1|TRBJ1-1
ASSLTGGANTEAF
>TRBV5-4|TRBJ2-3
ASSLNGVGTDTQY
>TRBV6-6|TRBJ1-4
ASSFRGGATNEKLF
>TRBV18|TRBJ1-1
ASSRQGALTEAF
>TRBV2|TRBJ1-1
ASSELGREAF
>TRBV5-6|TRBJ1-2
ASSSTIQGDGRDGYT
>TRBV7-7|TRBJ2-3
ASSPQGVAGMADTQY
>TRBV6-7|TRBJ1-5
ASSYSIRGIDLRGNQPQH
>TRBV11-3|TRBJ2-3
ASSFGQGSTDTQY
>TRBV7-2|TRBJ1-1
ASSLVRAGLNTEAF
>TRBV10-3|TRBJ1-3
ATRPGLTGNTIY
>TRBV10-3|TRBJ2-7
AISQPGTPRD
>TRBV5-1|TRBJ2-3
ASSLVGEVHTQY
>TRBV30|TRBJ1-1
AWTGVNTEAF
>TRBV5-6|TRBJ2-7
ASSYTRVRHPYEQY
>TRBV7-9|TRBJ2-2
ASSVGTGAPGELF
>TRBV6-1|TRBJ1-1
ASRRNEVRDSEAF
>TRBV11-2|TRBJ2-3
ASSPRETGVPDTQY
>TRBV28|TRBJ1-2
ASSFPGQGKYGYT
>TRBV5-1|TRBJ1-2
ASSLAGEAGYT
>TRBV5-5|TRBJ1-2
ASSPPLEYGYT
>TRBV4-1|TRBJ2-2
ASSQPTGVRSTGELF
>TRBV28|TRBJ1-5
ASEDRGNQPQH
>TRBV19|TRBJ2-2
ASNPGDKNTGELF
>TRBV5-5|TRBJ2-5
ASTVSRRQETQY
>TRBV6-5|TRBJ1-2
ASRQGGGYT
>TRBV6-1|TRBJ2-3
ASSSGPSTDTQY
>TRBV7-3|TRBJ2-5
ASSRRPQETQY
>TRBV28|TRBJ1-1
ASSLSAGVTEAF
>TRBV2|TRBJ2-1
ASSRTSGSESEQF
>TRBV2|TRBJ2-3
ASWGDSTDTQY
>TRBV5-1|TRBJ1-1
ASSFFTGGTEAF
>TRBV6-1|TRBJ2-7
ASSATSGPSYEQY
>TRBV5-1|TRBJ1-1
ASSFSGTGNTEAF
>TRBV28|TRBJ1-2
ASSSPGGGDYGYT
>TRBV9|TRBJ2-3
ASGVQGGDTQY
>TRBV15|TRBJ2-4
ATSRPASGEGNIQY
>TRBV4-1|TRBJ2-1
ASSFLADEQF